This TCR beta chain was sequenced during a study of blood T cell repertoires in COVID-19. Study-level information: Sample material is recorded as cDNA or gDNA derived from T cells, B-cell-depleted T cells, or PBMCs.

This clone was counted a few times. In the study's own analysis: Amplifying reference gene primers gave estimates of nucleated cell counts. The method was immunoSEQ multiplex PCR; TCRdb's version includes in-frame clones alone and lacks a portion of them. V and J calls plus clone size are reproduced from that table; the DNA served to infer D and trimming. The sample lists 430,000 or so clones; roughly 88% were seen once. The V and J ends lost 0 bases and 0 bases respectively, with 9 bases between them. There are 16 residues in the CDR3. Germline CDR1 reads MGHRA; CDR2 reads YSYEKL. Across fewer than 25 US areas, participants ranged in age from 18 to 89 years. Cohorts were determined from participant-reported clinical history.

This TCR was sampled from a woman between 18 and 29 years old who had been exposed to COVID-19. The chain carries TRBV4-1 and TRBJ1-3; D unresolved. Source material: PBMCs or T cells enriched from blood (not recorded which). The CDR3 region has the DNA TGCGCCAGCAGCCAAGATCCCACAGTCTCTGGAAACACCATATATTTT. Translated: CASSQDPTVSGNTIYF.